This T cell receptor beta chain was observed in a study of CD8 T cells in Susac syndrome. Study results and caveats: The CD4+ T cell repertoires in Susac syndrome did not show any clonal expansion.

The CD8+ and CD4+ T cells were isolated magnetically using a negative isolation approach, whereas the TEMRA cells were enriched by FACS. V trimming: 2 bases; J trimming: 5 bases; junction bases outside the gene matches: 5. Germline V gives CDR1 SGDLS, CDR2 YYNGEE. CDR3 size: 14 residues. RNA totalling about 0.5 to 1 ug underwent reverse transcription with random hexamers. By means of immunoSEQ multiplex PCR, TCR beta CDR3 spanning 54 Vbeta and 13 Jbeta underwent amplification. TCRdb fed the immunoSEQ multiplex PCR reads into MiXCR, producing one record per CDR3 protein. This table holds some 150,000 distinct CDR3 sequences, approximately 95% found once. As regards this clonotype: Its antigen is as yet unknown.

The gene calls are TRBV9 and TRBJ2-5, with 8 bases identical to TRBD1. The material sequenced was CD4+ T cells from PBMCs. The source of this sequence is a human donor with Susac syndrome. The CDR3 DNA reads as TGTGCCAGCAGCGTTGCAGGGGGCGACGAGACCCAGTACTTC. Translating it yields CASSVAGGDETQYF.